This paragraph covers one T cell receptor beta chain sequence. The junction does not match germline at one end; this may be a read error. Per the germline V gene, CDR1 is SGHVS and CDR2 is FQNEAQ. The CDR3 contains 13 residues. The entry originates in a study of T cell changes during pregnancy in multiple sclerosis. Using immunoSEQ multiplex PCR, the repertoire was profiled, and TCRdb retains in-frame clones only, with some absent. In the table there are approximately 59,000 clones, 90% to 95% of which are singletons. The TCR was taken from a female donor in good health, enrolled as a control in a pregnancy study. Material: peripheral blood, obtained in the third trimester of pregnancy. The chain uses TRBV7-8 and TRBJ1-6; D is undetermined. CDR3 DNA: TGTGCCAGCAGCTTAGAAGCGGGAATTCCAAGGGACTTT. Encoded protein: CASSLEAGIPRDF.